The next 19 T cell receptor beta chains were all read from a single sample in a study of graft-versus-host responses after intestinal transplantation. Their cognate antigens are unknown. Generated by immunoSEQ multiplex PCR, the TCRdb table keeps only in-frame clones and is missing some. Of 85,000 to 90,000 clones listed, approximately 87% were seen once; the top ten hold approximately 0.11%. Material: unstimulated CD4+ T cells sorted from spleen or lymph node cells, obtained before intestinal transplant. These receptors originate from a human donor who received an intestinal transplant.

The CDR3 DNA sequence: TGCGCCAGCAGCCCTCCCCTAGCGGGGGGCTTCTCGAGGGAGCAGTACTTC. It specifies CASSPPLAGGFSREQYF. This sequence joins TRBV4-1 and TRBJ2-7, with 11 bases lining up with TRBD2. CDR3 length: 17 amino acids. Germline CDR1 and CDR2: MGHRA and YSYEKL. The V gene end was trimmed by 4 bases and the J gene end by 7 bases; junction bases not matched to a gene: 15.

This chain connects TRBV28 to TRBJ1-5; D is ambiguous. Deletions cut 3 bases from V and 0 bases from J, with 6 bases between. The germline gives CDR1 MDHEN, CDR2 SYDVKM. The CDR3 consists of 14 residues. CDR3 sequence reads: CASSLIGSNQPQHF. The CDR3 DNA sequence: TGTGCCAGCAGTTTGATCGGTAGCAATCAGCCCCAGCATTTT.

The chain combines TRBV6-6 with TRBJ2-7; 12 bases match TRBD1. Looked up from germline, CDR1 is MNHNY and CDR2 is SVGAGI (reference sequence). The CDR3 is made up of 15 amino acids. Unmatched junction bases numbered 6, after V lost 5 bases and J lost 4 bases. Here the CDR3 DNA reads TGTGCCAGCAGTGGCCGGGACAGGGGGCGATACGAGCAGTACTTC. This encodes CASSGRDRGRYEQYF.

The J gene is TRBJ1-1, the V gene TRBV6-1; 10 bases line up with TRBD1. Germline V gene sequence: CDR1 MNHNS, CDR2 SASEGT. V trimming: 7 bases; J trimming: 6 bases; junction bases outside the gene matches: 5. The CDR3 has 13 amino acids. CDR3 nucleotides: TGTGCCAGCAACCGGGACAGGGGTCCTGAAGCTTTCTTT. Its translation is CASNRDRGPEAFF.

V gene TRBV18 combines with J gene TRBJ2-5; D may be TRBD1 (7 bases). Germline V lookup: CDR1 KGHSH, CDR2 LQKENI. V was shortened by 4 bases and J by 4 bases, with 13 bases between the two germline ends. The CDR3 loop spans 14 amino acids. In nucleotides, the CDR3 is TGTGCCAGCTCACTTTCAGGGGGAGGAGAGACCCAGTACTTC. Translation gives CASSLSGGGETQYF.

The rearrangement links TRBV28 to TRBJ2-7; a weak D match, TRBD1 (6 bases). Germline V gene lookup returns CDR1 MDHEN and CDR2 SYDVKM. The V and J ends lost 10 bases and 0 bases respectively, with 13 bases between them. This CDR3 is 13 amino acids long. CDR3 sequence reads: CAILGQSSYEQYF. The DNA for the CDR3 is TGTGCCATCCTTGGACAGAGCTCCTACGAGCAGTACTTC.

The chain has TRBV28 and TRBJ1-2; D is undetermined. The length of the CDR3 is 12 residues. Germline CDR1 reads MDHEN; CDR2 reads SYDVKM. Trimming left V 9 bases short and J 7 bases short, with 15 bases between. The DNA of the CDR3 is TGTGCCAGTCGTCCCGTTTCCGGTGGCTACACCTTC. Protein: CASRPVSGGYTF.

The chain links TRBV6-1 to TRBJ1-2; D is unclear. Germline V gene lookup returns CDR1 MNHNS and CDR2 SASEGT. V gave up 6 bases and J gave up 5 bases, with 7 bases separating them. This CDR3 spans 11 amino acids. Here the CDR3 reads CASRIEYGYTF. In nucleotides, the CDR3 is TGTGCCAGCAGGATAGAGTATGGCTACACCTTC.

The rearrangement uses TRBV10-3 and TRBJ1-5; 8 bases are shared with TRBD1. CDR3 length: 14 amino acids. The ends lost 6 bases at V and 6 bases at J; junction bases unmatched: 7. CDR1 is ENHRY and CDR2 is SYGVKD in the germline V gene. DNA for the CDR3: TGTGCCATCAGCACGACAGGGGATCGTCAGCCCCAGCATTTT. It encodes CAISTTGDRQPQHF.

The genes are TRBV27 and TRBJ2-6; D is perhaps TRBD2 (6 bases). This CDR3 has 16 residues. CDR1 and CDR2 from the germline V gene are MNHEY and SMNVEV (reference sequence). With 4 bases removed from V and 0 bases from J, the gap between germline ends came to 10 bases. The CDR3 loop is CASSSVRGSGANVLTF. The DNA for the CDR3 is TGTGCCAGCAGTTCTGTGCGGGGCTCTGGGGCCAACGTCCTGACTTTC.

The gene calls are TRBV19 and TRBJ1-1, with a weak D call TRBD1 (5 bases). Trimming left V 7 bases short and J 11 bases short, with 26 bases between. Germline V gene lookup returns CDR1 LNHDA and CDR2 SQIVND (reference sequence). This CDR3 contains 15 residues. Written as DNA, the CDR3 is TGTGCCAGTATGCGTGTGGAACCTGGCAGGGATGATGCTTTCTTT. Its translation is CASMRVEPGRDDAFF.

The chain has TRBV19 and TRBJ2-7; D might be TRBD1 (6 bases). Trimming pared 10 bases from V and 6 bases from J, leaving 16 bases between. From germline, CDR1 is LNHDA and CDR2 SQIVND (reference sequence). The CDR3 consists of 12 residues. The CDR3: CATPLLGAEQYF. DNA for the CDR3: TGTGCCACCCCTCTTCTGGGGGCCGAGCAGTACTTC.

The chain carries TRBV6-1 and TRBJ1-4, with D possibly matching TRBD1 (5 bases). V was cut by 7 bases and J by 7 bases, with 16 bases left in between. The germline V gene encodes CDR1 MNHNS and CDR2 SASEGT. This CDR3 is built from 14 residues. In DNA form, the CDR3 reads TGTGCCAGCAACCCGGACCTGGGGCGTGAAAAACTGTTTTTT. Residues: CASNPDLGREKLFF.

The rearrangement joins TRBV29-1 to TRBJ2-7; 8 nucleotides align to TRBD1. CDR1 SQVTM and CDR2 ANQGSEA come from the germline V gene. This CDR3 spans 12 amino acids. V shed 4 bases and J 6 bases; nucleotides not matched to a gene: 5. CDR3 sequence (DNA): TGCAGCGTTGTGGTGCAGGGGGCCGAGCAGTACTTC. It is translated as CSVVVQGAEQYF.

The V gene is TRBV9, the J gene TRBJ1-1; D gene unclear. The CDR3 extends over 15 amino acids. Germline loops: CDR1 SGDLS, CDR2 YYNGEE. Trimming took off 0 bases at V and 1 base at J, with 10 bases between the two ends. The CDR3 sequence is CASSVGGRRNTEAFF. The CDR3, as DNA: TGTGCCAGCAGCGTAGGTGGTAGAAGGAACACTGAAGCTTTCTTT. Combining the CDR3 with reference TRBV9 and TRBJ1-1 gives the whole variable domain DSGVTQTPKHLITATGQRVTLRCSPRSGDLSVYWYQQSLDQGLQFLIQYYNGEERAKGNILERFSAQQFPDLHSELNLSSLELGDSALYFCASSVGGRRNTEAFFGQGTRLTVV.

J is TRBJ2-6 and V is TRBV9; perhaps TRBD2 as D (5 bases). Trimming shortened V by 0 bases and J by 0 bases, and 10 bases separated the two germline ends. The CDR3 sequence is 17 residues long. Per germline, CDR1 SGDLS and CDR2 YYNGEE. CDR3 sequence: CASSVGGFSSGANVLTF. The CDR3 coding sequence is TGTGCCAGCAGCGTAGGAGGGTTCTCCTCTGGGGCCAACGTCCTGACTTTC.

This clone was counted a few times. The chain joins TRBV6-6 to TRBJ2-7; 7 bases are shared with TRBD2. Trimming removed 2 bases from V and 1 base from J; junction bases left unmatched: 2. This CDR3 is built from 14 residues. Germline V gene data show CDR1 as MNHNY and CDR2 as SVGAGI (reference sequence). CDR3: CASSYQAGSYEQYF. The CDR3 DNA reads TGTGCCAGCAGTTACCAAGCGGGGTCCTACGAGCAGTACTTC.

V is TRBV6-5 and J is TRBJ2-5, with D possibly being TRBD2 (5 bases). The germline V and J ends were trimmed by 0 bases and 5 bases, with 16 bases remaining between them. There are 16 residues in the CDR3. Germline CDR1 and CDR2: MNHEY and SVGAGI. The CDR3 region has the DNA TGTGCCAGCAGTTACTCGGAGCCGAGGGCCAGGGAGACCCAGTACTTC. It encodes CASSYSEPRARETQYF.

The chain is built from TRBV7-2 and TRBJ2-1; 10 nucleotides agree with TRBD2. The CDR3 has 15 residues. Germline trimming cut 5 bases from V and 3 bases from J; bases unmatched to any gene: 4. From germline, CDR1 is SGHTA and CDR2 FQGNSA. The DNA of the CDR3 is TGTGCCAGCAGCCTCATAGCGGGGGGCTACAATGAGCAGTTCTTC. It encodes CASSLIAGGYNEQFF. Based on the CDR3 plus reference TRBV7-2 and TRBJ2-1, the full variable domain is GAGVSQSPSNKVTEKGKDVELRCDPISGHTALYWYRQSLGQGLEFLIYFQGNSAPDKSGLPSDRFSAERTGGSVSTLTIQRTQQEDSAVYLCASSLIAGGYNEQFFGPGTRLTVL.